Each of the 15 T cell receptor beta chains below was sequenced from the same sample in a study of blood T cell repertoires in COVID-19. TCRdb's table, derived via immunoSEQ multiplex PCR, lists solely in-frame clones and lacks some. The data contain around 300,000 clones, 70% to 90% of them singletons. Sample: peripheral blood. Source of these receptors: a woman between 65 and 79 years old with acute or convalescent COVID-19.

The chain is built from TRBV10-2 and TRBJ1-5; D uncertain. This CDR3 is built from 14 residues. The V gene's germline CDR1 is WSHSY and CDR2 SAAADI. Trimming removed 8 bases from V and 0 bases from J, with 11 bases in between. CDR3 nucleotide sequence: TGCGCCAGCGGGTGGACTGGTAGCAATCAGCCCCAGCATTTT. It encodes CASGWTGSNQPQHF.

This chain uses TRBV3-1 (or the pseudogene TRBV3-2) with TRBJ1-1; 7 bases fit TRBD1. The CDR3 is 16 amino acids. Germline V gives CDR1 LGHDT, CDR2 YNNKEL (reference sequence). Trimming took 2 bases from V and 5 from J; bases not matched to a gene: 11. CDR3 loop: CASSQNHRGSGTEAFF. CDR3 DNA: TGTGCCAGCAGCCAAAATCACAGGGGATCGGGGACTGAAGCTTTCTTT.

The chain combines TRBV19 with TRBJ2-3, with TRBD2 identical over 10 bases. The CDR3 is 15 amino acids. J gave up 4 bases and V 5 bases, and 6 bases lay outside the gene matches. Per germline, CDR1 LNHDA and CDR2 SQIVND (reference sequence). The CDR3 nucleotides are TGTGCCAGTAGTCCCCGAGCGGGGGGGGCAGATACGCAGTATTTT. Its translation: CASSPRAGGADTQYF.

The chain recombines TRBV5-6 with TRBJ1-5, with 8 positions matching TRBD1. Germline lookup yields CDR1 SGHDT and CDR2 YYEEEE. J lost 5 bases, V lost 4 bases, and 5 bases had no gene match. The CDR3 extends over 14 amino acids. The chain's CDR3 is CASSKTGVDQPQHF. The CDR3, as DNA: TGTGCCAGCAGCAAGACAGGGGTTGATCAGCCCCAGCATTTT. Together with reference TRBV5-6 and TRBJ1-5, the CDR3 gives the full variable domain: DAGVTQSPTHLIKTRGQQVTLRCSPKSGHDTVSWYQQALGQGPQFIFQYYEEEERQRGNFPDRFSGHQFPNYSSELNVNALLLGDSALYLCASSKTGVDQPQHFGDGTRLSIL.

The rearrangement uses TRBV3-1 (or the pseudogene TRBV3-2) and TRBJ1-1; 9 nucleotides align to TRBD1. Germline V CDR1 and CDR2: LGHDT, YNNKEL (reference sequence). V lost 8 bases and J lost 6; bases outside the gene matches: 7. The CDR3 is made up of 13 amino acids. The CDR3 loop is CASARDRAAEAFF. Here the CDR3 DNA reads TGTGCCAGCGCGCGGGACAGGGCCGCTGAAGCTTTCTTT.

This clone was counted once. The chain couples TRBV28 to TRBJ2-2, with 11 bases that match TRBD2. This CDR3 is 18 amino acids long. The junction had 17 bases not matched to a gene; V was cut back by 6 bases and J by 8 bases. Germline CDR1 reads MDHEN; CDR2 reads SYDVKM. The CDR3 region is CASSQTSGGLLIAGELFF. The CDR3 coding sequence is TGTGCCAGCAGCCAAACTAGCGGGGGACTCTTGATCGCTGGGGAGCTGTTTTTT. Full variable domain (rest looked up from reference TRBV28 and TRBJ2-2): DVKVTQSSRYLVKRTGEKVFLECVQDMDHENMFWYRQDPGLGLRLIYFSYDVKMKEKGDIPEGYSVSREKKERFSLILESASTNQTSMYLCASSQTSGGLLIAGELFFGEGSRLTVL.

This clone occurred many times. The CDR3 is CASSYLGGANSPLHF. CDR3 nucleotide sequence: TGTGCCAGCAGCTACCTAGGGGGGGCTAATTCACCCCTCCACTTT. V is TRBV7-2 and J is TRBJ1-6; possible D gene TRBD1, 6 bases. Per germline, CDR1 SGHTA and CDR2 FQGNSA. The CDR3 contains 15 residues. The V gene lost 4 bases and the J gene lost 6 bases, with 13 bases spanning the gap.

The chain links TRBV15 to TRBJ1-5; D gene uncertain. The CDR3 totals 14 residues. V was clipped by 4 bases and J by 10 bases, with 17 bases between them. CDR1 is LNHNV, CDR2 YYDKDF, per germline (reference sequence). Written as DNA, the CDR3 is TGTGCCACCAGCACGGACGGTCTGTCGGGACCCCAGCATTTT. It specifies CATSTDGLSGPQHF. The variable domain in full, completed from reference TRBV15 and TRBJ1-5, reads DAMVIQNPRYQVTQFGKPVTLSCSQTLNHNVMYWYQQKSSQAPKLLFHYYDKDFNNEADTPDNFQSRRPNTSFCFLDIRSPGLGDTAMYLCATSTDGLSGPQHFGDGTRLSIL.

This clone showed up just once. The chain has TRBV19 and TRBJ2-2; weak D call: TRBD2 (5 bases). Germline V CDR1 and CDR2: LNHDA, SQIVND (reference sequence). There are 15 residues in the CDR3. Trimming took off 7 bases at V and 1 base at J, with 13 bases between the two ends. CDR3 nucleotide sequence: TGTGCCAGTAAGAGGGATAGGGTGAACACCGGGGAGCTGTTTTTT. Its protein product is CASKRDRVNTGELFF.

The chain joins TRBV4-1 to TRBJ1-5; possibly TRBD1 for D (5 bases). Germline V CDR1 and CDR2: MGHRA, YSYEKL. V lost 5 bases, J lost 3 bases, and 17 bases lay in between. The CDR3 is 16 amino acids. CDR3 residues: CASSSTSLQDNQPQHF. DNA for the CDR3: TGCGCCAGCAGCTCTACCAGCCTACAGGACAATCAGCCCCAGCATTTT.

The V gene is TRBV5-5, the J gene TRBJ1-5; D ambiguous. Looked up from germline, CDR1 is SGHKS and CDR2 is YYEKEE (reference sequence). V shed 4 bases and J shed 7 bases, with 15 bases lying between them. This CDR3 is 14 amino acids long. The CDR3 protein is CASSGDGQRQPQHF. In nucleotides, the CDR3 is TGTGCCAGCAGCGGCGATGGGCAAAGACAGCCCCAGCATTTT.

The CDR3 DNA follows: TGTGCCAGTAGTCCTACTAGTTACGAGACCCAGTACTTC. Protein: CASSPTSYETQYF. The genes are TRBV19 and TRBJ2-5, with D perhaps TRBD2 (5 bases). Trimming took 5 bases from V and 5 from J, leaving 12 bases between them. Germline V gene data show CDR1 as LNHDA and CDR2 as SQIVND (reference sequence). The CDR3 extends over 13 amino acids.

The chain carries TRBV27 and TRBJ1-6, with 8 bases matching TRBD1. J lost 9 bases, V lost 2 bases, and 12 bases had no gene match. CDR1 and CDR2 (germline): MNHEY, SMNVEV (reference sequence). CDR3 length equals 17 residues. This chain's CDR3 is CASSLGAGGAGSSPLHF. Written as DNA, the CDR3 is TGTGCCAGCAGTTTAGGGGCAGGGGGCGCAGGAAGTTCACCCCTCCACTTT.

In this sample, this clone turned up once. CDR3 bases: TGTGCCAGCAGCGCTTCATCCTCAGGGGCCGCCTATGGCTACACCTTC. Protein sequence: CASSASSSGAAYGYTF. The chain carries TRBV11-1 and TRBJ1-2, with D possibly matching TRBD1 (6 bases). CDR3 length equals 16 residues. Trimming took off 5 bases at V and 4 bases at J, with 20 bases between the two ends. Germline lookup yields CDR1 SGHAT and CDR2 FQDESV (reference sequence). The full variable domain, with the rest looked up from reference TRBV11-1 and TRBJ1-2, is EAEVAQSPRYKITEKSQAVAFWCDPISGHATLYWYRQILGQGPELLVQFQDESVVDDSQLPKDRFSAERLKGVDSTLKIQPAELGDSAMYLCASSASSSGAAYGYTFGSGTRLTVV.

The rearrangement links TRBV7-2 to TRBJ1-1; D perhaps matches TRBD1 (6 bases). V lost 5 bases to trimming and J lost 5 bases, with 12 bases between them. Germline loops: CDR1 SGHTA, CDR2 FQGNSA. CDR3 length: 13 amino acids. The CDR3 protein is CASSRQGSTEAFF. CDR3 DNA sequence: TGTGCCAGCAGCCGGCAGGGGAGTACTGAAGCTTTCTTT. Based on the CDR3 plus reference TRBV7-2 and TRBJ1-1, the full variable domain is GAGVSQSPSNKVTEKGKDVELRCDPISGHTALYWYRQSLGQGLEFLIYFQGNSAPDKSGLPSDRFSAERTGGSVSTLTIQRTQQEDSAVYLCASSRQGSTEAFFGQGTRLTVV.